These 2 T cell receptor beta chains were sequenced from one sample in a study of T cell responses to AZD1222 COVID-19 vaccine. Some clones are missing from TCRdb's copy, which holds only in-frame ones; the method was immunoSEQ multiplex PCR. Here the sample spans roughly 200,000 clones, 90% to 95% being singletons. This material consisted of peripheral blood, taken 28 days after the second dose of the MenACWY control vaccine. The receptors stem from an adult who received the MenACWY meningococcal vaccine as a control.

V is TRBV28 and J is TRBJ2-7; 12 nucleotides align to TRBD1. The CDR3 has 14 amino acids. Germline CDR1 and CDR2: MDHEN and SYDVKM. The ends lost 7 bases at V and 7 bases at J; junction bases unmatched: 8. The CDR3 reads CASTMGQGAEEQYF. CDR3 nucleotide sequence: TGTGCCAGCACCATGGGACAGGGGGCCGAAGAGCAGTACTTC.

The chain links TRBV19 to TRBJ2-7, with TRBD1 matching 8 bases. Germline assignment: CDR1 LNHDA and CDR2 SQIVND (reference sequence). Trimming at V came to 5 bases and at J to 5 bases, leaving 8 bases not matched to a gene. The CDR3 totals 14 residues. The CDR3 loop is CASSPTGVQNEQYF. The CDR3 nucleotides read TGTGCCAGTAGTCCGACAGGGGTGCAGAACGAGCAGTACTTC.